This TCR beta chain was recorded in a study of T cell responses to AZD1222 COVID-19 vaccine. Sequencing used immunoSEQ multiplex PCR; TCRdb keeps in-frame clones, though not all of them. The sample holds about 140,000 clones, around 90% seen once. The length of the CDR3 is 15 residues. The germline V gene has CDR1 KGHSH and CDR2 LQKENI. With V trimmed by 5 bases and J by 6 bases, 7 bases remained unmatched. The chain joins TRBV18 to TRBJ1-5; 10 bases are shared with TRBD1. This TCR was sampled from an adult who received the MenACWY meningococcal vaccine as a control. Sequenced material: peripheral blood, taken 28 days after the second dose of the MenACWY control vaccine. CDR3 region: CASSETGTGAQPQHF. CDR3 in DNA: TGTGCCAGCTCAGAAACCGGGACAGGGGCTCAGCCCCAGCATTTT.